The clone carrying this T cell receptor beta chain was detected a few times. This specimen belongs to a study of T cells in Graves' hyperthyroidism and ophthalmopathy. RNA transcripts were the template for amplifying TCR beta CDR3 regions. TCR CDR3 underwent first-round RT-PCR with the HTBI primer set. MiXCR, applied by TCRdb to the multiplex PCR reads, yields one record per CDR3 protein. The sample includes 370,000 or so distinct CDR3 sequences, 13% of them seen just once. These patients, aged 18 to 65, had recently diagnosed hyperthyroidism lasting under 2 months. Uncontrolled infection, other autoimmune disease, pregnancy or lactation excluded patients. Blood was drawn at first hyperthyroidism diagnosis, before any ophthalmopathy symptoms. The PBMCs studied were ones that came from 10 ml fresh peripheral blood. Trimming cost V 3 bases and J 3 bases, with 19 bases left between them. The CDR3 is made up of 17 amino acids. Germline-derived CDR1 and CDR2 are KGHSH and LQKENI.

J is TRBJ2-3 and V is TRBV18, with D unresolved. The origin of this receptor is a man aged 25 to 40 with Graves' hyperthyroidism that later progressed to Graves' ophthalmopathy. The specimen was blood. The CDR3 DNA reads TGTGCCAGCTCACCCTCGGAAACGTTCATCGGGACAGATACGCAGTATTTT. This translates into CASSPSETFIGTDTQYF.